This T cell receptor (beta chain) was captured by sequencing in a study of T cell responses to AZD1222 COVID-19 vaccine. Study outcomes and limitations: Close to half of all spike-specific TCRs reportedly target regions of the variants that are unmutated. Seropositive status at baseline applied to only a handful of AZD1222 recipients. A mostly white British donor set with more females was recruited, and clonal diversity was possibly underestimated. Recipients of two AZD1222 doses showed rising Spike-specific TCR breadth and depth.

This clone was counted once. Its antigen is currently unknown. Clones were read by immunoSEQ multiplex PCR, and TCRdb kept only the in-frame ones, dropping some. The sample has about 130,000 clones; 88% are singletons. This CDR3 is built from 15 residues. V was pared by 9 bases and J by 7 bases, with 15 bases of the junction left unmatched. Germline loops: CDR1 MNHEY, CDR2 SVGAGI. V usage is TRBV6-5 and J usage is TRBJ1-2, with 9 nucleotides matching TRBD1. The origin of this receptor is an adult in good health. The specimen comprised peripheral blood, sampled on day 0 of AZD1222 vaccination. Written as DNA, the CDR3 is TGTGCCAGTAGAACAGGGGGCGCGTCGATGGGTGGCTACACCTTC. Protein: CASRTGGASMGGYTF.